This TCR beta chain was captured in a study of T cell changes during pregnancy in multiple sclerosis. Sequencing was performed with immunoSEQ multiplex PCR; in TCRdb, only in-frame clones are kept and a portion is missing. The sample records 35,000 to 45,000 clones, roughly nine tenths being singletons. This TCR was recovered from a female donor with multiple sclerosis, enrolled in a pregnancy study. The material sequenced was CD4+ T cells from peripheral blood mononuclear cells, taken before pregnancy.

In nucleotides, the CDR3 is TGTGCCAGCAGCTTAGTCGGGGGGAACACTGAAGCTTTCTTT. This sequence encodes CASSLVGGNTEAFF. The chain combines TRBV7-2 with TRBJ1-1; D is possibly TRBD1 (5 bases). The CDR3 contains 14 residues. Germline V lookup: CDR1 SGHTA, CDR2 FQGNSA. Trimming shortened V by 1 base and J by 1 base, and 7 bases separated the two germline ends.